The entry below gives a single T cell receptor (beta chain) sequence along with its context. This record belongs to a study of blood T cell repertoires in COVID-19. Authors' analysis steps: From reference gene primer amplification, estimates of nucleated cell counts were derived. Clones were sequenced by immunoSEQ multiplex PCR, and TCRdb holds only the in-frame ones, with some missing. D and trimming were read from the DNA, whereas the V and J calls and clone size are those reported in that table. The sample lists over 130,000 clones, under 90% occurring once. Categorization into cohorts depended on clinical history that participants reported. Germline CDR1 reads SNHLY; CDR2 reads FYNNEI. The CDR3 contains 15 residues. The V end lost 6 bases, the J end lost 2 bases, and 14 bases lay between the germline ends.

V is TRBV2 and J is TRBJ1-5; D might be TRBD1 (6 bases). What was sequenced was PBMCs or T cells enriched from blood (not recorded which). The TCR originated in a woman aged 18-35 years who had been exposed to COVID-19. Here the CDR3 reads CASRETGYGNQPQHF. The CDR3 bases are TGTGCCAGCAGAGAAACAGGGTATGGCAATCAGCCCCAGCATTTT.